Following are 18 T cell receptor beta chains from one sample sequenced in a study of molecular identifiers for immune sequencing clone quantification. Each CDR3 protein is one row after TCRdb ran MiXCR on the PCR reads. The sample records some 580,000 distinct CDR3 sequences, about 25% being singletons. The material sequenced was naive CD8+ T cells from blood, with Jurkat cell RNA spiked in. Subset indicated: FACS-sorted CD8+CD4-CCR7+CD45RA+ naive T cells. These receptors originate from a human donor in good health. Some libraries in this study had Jurkat cell RNA spiked in.

This clonotype was recorded a few times. The CDR3 DNA sequence: TGTGCCAGCAGCGCTTATCGGACTGAAGCTTTCTTT. Amino acids: CASSAYRTEAFF. The gene calls are TRBV13 and TRBJ1-1; no clear D gene. Germline lookup yields CDR1 PRHDT and CDR2 FYEKMQ (reference sequence). Trimming removed 5 bases at V and 5 bases at J, with 9 bases between. This CDR3 region has 12 residues.

As regards this clonotype: A much more abundant neighbour one base away suggests this may be a read error. This chain connects TRBV6-4 to TRBJ2-4; D possibly corresponds to TRBD1 (6 bases). The CDR3 consists of 17 residues. Germline values: CDR1 MRHNA, CDR2 SNTAGT. Trimming removed 5 bases at V and 2 bases at J, with 19 bases between. The CDR3 protein is CASSFVGRTGTKNIQYF. The CDR3 DNA reads TGTGCCAGCAGTTTCGTCGGACGCACAGGGACCAAAAACATTCAGTACTTC.

Regarding this clonotype: It may be a read error: a sequence one base away is much more abundant. This sequence joins TRBV5-1 and TRBJ2-5; the D call may be TRBD1 or TRBD2 (5 bases each). This CDR3 has 17 amino acids. V shed 4 bases and J shed 7 bases, with 26 bases lying between them. CDR1 is SGHRS and CDR2 is YFSETQ in the germline V gene. This CDR3 is CASSSWAGPLSGGTQYF. The CDR3 region has the DNA TGCGCCAGCAGCAGCTGGGCGGGTCCTCTTTCTGGGGGGACCCAGTACTTC.

On this clonotype: A much larger clone lies a single base off, so this may be a read error. This CDR3 is CVSSQTPANTEAFF. CDR3 sequence (DNA): TGCGTCAGCAGCCAAACGCCGGCAAACACTGAAGCTTTCTTT. The chain recombines TRBV4-1 with TRBJ1-1; D is undetermined. The CDR3 sequence is 14 residues long. CDR1 is MGHRA, CDR2 YSYEKL, per germline.

This clonotype showed up just a few times. This sequence joins TRBV19 and TRBJ1-4, with a possible D match to TRBD1 (6 bases). The CDR3 extends over 16 amino acids. Germline loops: CDR1 LNHDA, CDR2 SQIVND (reference sequence). The V and J ends lost 7 bases and 3 bases respectively, with 18 bases between them. The CDR3 region has the DNA TGTGCCAGTACCCCGAGGGTAGGGGGTCCTAATGAAAAACTGTTTTTT. Its translation: CASTPRVGGPNEKLFF.

This rearrangement joins TRBV4-1 to TRBJ2-5; no clear D gene. The CDR3 runs 13 residues. Germline V gives CDR1 MGHRA, CDR2 YSYEKL. Deletions cut 1 base from V and 3 bases from J, with 6 bases between. DNA of the CDR3: TGCGCCAGCAGCCAAGGATGGGAAGAGACCCAGTACTTC. Its translation is CASSQGWEETQYF.

V and J are TRBV13 and TRBJ1-4, with D tentatively TRBD1 (5 bases). Looked up from germline, CDR1 is PRHDT and CDR2 is FYEKMQ (reference sequence). V was cut by 0 bases and J by 7 bases, with 9 bases left in between. The CDR3 sequence is 14 residues long. This chain's CDR3 is CASSLGTGTEKLFF. DNA for the CDR3: TGTGCCAGCAGCTTAGGAACGGGGACTGAAAAACTGTTTTTT. Full variable domain (missing parts from reference TRBV13 and TRBJ1-4): AAGVIQSPRHLIKEKRETATLKCYPIPRHDTVYWYQQGPGQDPQFLISFYEKMQSDKGSIPDRFSAQQFSDYHSELNMSSLELGDSALYFCASSLGTGTEKLFFGSGTQLSVL.

The J gene is TRBJ2-1, the V gene TRBV7-2; possibly TRBD1 for D (5 bases). This CDR3 has 13 residues. The V gene's germline CDR1 is SGHTA and CDR2 FQGNSA. The germline V and J ends were trimmed by 5 bases and 4 bases, with 9 bases remaining between them. This CDR3 reads CASSLQEYNEQFF. In DNA form, the CDR3 reads TGTGCCAGCAGCCTACAGGAATACAATGAGCAGTTCTTC.

This chain joins TRBV12-2 and TRBJ1-1. TRBV12-2 is a known pseudogene. The CDR3 has 15 residues. CDR3 DNA: TGTGCAAGTCGCTTAGCGCTCTGGGTAGGTGGTGAAGCTTTCTTT. Translation gives CASRLALWVGGEAFF.

The chain is built from TRBV4-3 and TRBJ2-1; 11 bases are shared with TRBD1. The CDR3 has 16 residues. CDR1 and CDR2 (germline): LGHNA, YSLEER. Germline trimming cut 1 base from V and 9 bases from J; bases unmatched to any gene: 8. CDR3: CASSQGRGTGGTEQFF. Here the CDR3 DNA reads TGCGCCAGCAGCCAAGGTAGGGGGACAGGGGGTACTGAGCAGTTCTTC.

The gene calls are TRBV10-3 and TRBJ2-7, with D perhaps matching TRBD1 (6 bases). Germline-derived CDR1 and CDR2 are ENHRY and SYGVKD. This CDR3 has 16 amino acids. V dropped 3 bases and J dropped 0 bases, with 15 bases sitting between them. The CDR3 here is CAISDEDRFFSYEQYF. The CDR3 region has the DNA TGTGCCATCAGTGATGAGGACAGATTCTTCTCCTACGAGCAGTACTTC.

The table lists this clonotype with many counts. The chain recombines TRBV9 with TRBJ2-1; D is unresolved. Between the trimmed V and J ends, which lost 3 bases and 5 bases, there was a span of 3 bases. The CDR3 is 11 residues long. The germline V gene has CDR1 SGDLS and CDR2 YYNGEE. For the CDR3, the DNA is TGTGCCAGCAGCGCGAACAATGAGCAGTTCTTC. Its translation: CASSANNEQFF.

The CDR3 nucleotides read TGTGCCAGCAGCCTTAGCGGGGACGTGGAGACCCAGTACTTC. This codes for CASSLSGDVETQYF. The V gene is TRBV7-2, the J gene TRBJ2-5, with 8 positions matching TRBD2. J was trimmed by 5 bases and V by 5 bases; bases with no gene match: 7. This CDR3 is built from 14 residues. CDR1 is SGHTA and CDR2 is FQGNSA in the germline V gene.

In this sample, this clonotype turned up many times. CDR3 protein: CASSLDGIAGGTDTQYF. The DNA for the CDR3 is TGTGCCAGCAGCTTAGATGGGATAGCGGGAGGCACAGATACGCAGTATTTT. The chain links TRBV11-2 to TRBJ2-3, with TRBD2 matching 9 bases. V lost 0 bases to trimming and J lost 1 base; unmatched junction nucleotides: 5. The CDR3 length is 17 residues. CDR1 is SGHAT, CDR2 FQNNGV, per germline.

In its sample, this clonotype was seen a few times. The gene calls are TRBV24-1 and TRBJ2-3; D is tentatively TRBD1 or TRBD2 (5 bases each). The V end lost 10 bases, the J end lost 2 bases, and 6 bases lay between the germline ends. Germline V gene sequence: CDR1 KGHDR, CDR2 SFDVKD. CDR3 length: 11 amino acids. CDR3: CATGDTDTQYF. Written as DNA, the CDR3 is TGTGCCACGGGGGACACAGATACGCAGTATTTT.

This clonotype was recorded many times. J is TRBJ1-6 and V is TRBV28; D not resolved. CDR3 length: 16 residues. V was pared by 6 bases and J by 6 bases, with 18 bases between. The germline V gene encodes CDR1 MDHEN and CDR2 SYDVKM. CDR3 sequence: CASRTPRTSSNSPLHF. The CDR3 nucleotides are TGTGCCAGCAGAACACCACGAACCAGTTCTAATTCACCCCTCCACTTT.

The chain employs TRBV30 and TRBJ1-1, with TRBD1 identical over 12 bases. Germline assignment: CDR1 GTSNPN and CDR2 SVGIG (reference sequence). The CDR3 totals 17 residues. Trimming at V came to 3 bases and at J to 0 bases, leaving 8 bases not matched to a gene. CDR3 coding DNA: TGTGCCTGGAGGCTTCCGGGACAGGGGGCGATGAACACTGAAGCTTTCTTT. Amino acids: CAWRLPGQGAMNTEAFF.

This clonotype was recorded only once. A much larger clone differs by one base, so this may be a read error. The CDR3 sequence: CASSYAGDYAQYF. CDR3 in DNA: TGTGCCAGCAGTTACGCGGGCGACTACGCGCAGTACTTC. J is TRBJ2-7 and V is TRBV6-2 or TRBV6-3; D might be TRBD2 (5 bases). Germline V gene sequence: CDR1 MNHEY, CDR2 SVGEGT. CDR3 size: 13 residues.